This TCR beta chain was sequenced during a study of T cells expressing NK-cell markers. Study-wide background: Seropositivity for HCMV was found in seven of the eight sequenced donors, with one seronegative.

Template switching by 5'RACE with UMIs generated the TCR beta cDNA. TCRdb reprocessed the 5' RACE reads, keeping one entry per CDR3 protein, no DNA. Here the sample table reports around 470,000 distinct CDR3 sequences. Study-wide results and caveats: Expanded NKG2C+ T cell clones had unclear HCMV specificity.

Notes on this clonotype: Its antigen is unidentified.

Sequencing input: blood T cells: a sorted CD56 or NKG2C T cell subset, CD4+ or CD8+ T cells, or bulk PBMC T cells (not recorded which). The TCR sequence derives from a woman between 45 and 65 years old in good health.

The CDR3 region is CAWETAGTAQYF. The rearrangement links TRBV30 to TRBJ2-5; TCRdb gives TRBD1 as the D gene, but with no DNA this cannot be confirmed. This CDR3 contains 12 residues. Germline lookup yields CDR1 GTSNPN and CDR2 SVGIG (reference sequence).